This TCR beta chain was identified in a study of blood T cell repertoires in COVID-19. Whole-study context: There were acute and convalescent COVID-19 samples, and they came from the United States, Italy and Spain.

This CDR3 is built from 14 residues. The germline V gene has CDR1 MNHEY and CDR2 SVGAGI. The V end was cut by 10 bases, the J end by 1 base, with 14 bases between. Sequencing used immunoSEQ multiplex PCR; TCRdb keeps in-frame clones, though not all of them. The sample consists of about 220,000 clones, roughly 75% of them appearing once. This chain uses TRBV6-5 with TRBJ2-1; possibly TRBD1 for D (6 bases). This clonotype was obtained from a woman in her 70s with acute or convalescent COVID-19. Specimen: peripheral blood. The CDR3 region has the DNA TGTGCCACCACAAATGACAGGTCCTACAATGAGCAGTTCTTC. It encodes CATTNDRSYNEQFF.